This T cell receptor beta chain was profiled in a study of Ad26.COV2.S vaccination and SARS-CoV-2 variants. Germline V gives CDR1 SGHTA, CDR2 FQGNSA. Deletions cut 5 bases from V and 0 bases from J, with 5 bases between. This CDR3 is built from 12 residues. Generated by immunoSEQ multiplex PCR, the TCRdb table keeps only in-frame clones and is missing some. Here the sample spans about 350,000 clones, 75% to 90% being singletons. Study results and limitations: Non-spike TCR breadth did not differ much between vaccine and placebo recipients.

Note on this clone: Its antigen is not identified.

The treatment denotes: over 15 received Ad26.COV2.S at low or high dose, single or two shots; five or six received placebo; per-sample allocation not given. After the first vaccine or placebo injection, samples were drawn on day 63. This adult donor, from Boston, was 18-55 years old. This vaccine is an Ad26 vector that expresses the Wuhan-strain SARS-CoV-2 spike. This material consisted of peripheral blood, taken in a trial of Ad26.COV2.S vaccine versus placebo. The clonotype originates from a person between 18 and 65 years old who received the Ad26.COV2.S COVID-19 vaccine or a placebo. The V and J genes are TRBV7-2 and TRBJ2-7; D is unclear. The CDR3, as DNA: TGTGCCAGCAGCACGAGCTCCTACGAGCAGTACTTC. It translates to CASSTSSYEQYF.